The present T cell receptor (beta chain) was sequenced within a study of post-analysis software for immune sequencing data. Study as a whole: Secondary progressive, relapsing-remitting and progressive-relapsing multiple sclerosis were among the included disease courses. Study results and limitations: Samples sharing a preparation batch grouped tightly together when assessed by F measure. Patients with multiple sclerosis recorded significantly lower normalized Chao1 diversity than controls, the study found. When patients were compared with controls, four to six TRBV segments were more frequent, TRBV5-6, TRBV5-1 and TRBV20-1 among them.

This CDR3 is built from 15 residues. The germline V and J ends were trimmed by 5 bases and 4 bases, with 15 bases remaining between them. From germline, CDR1 is SGHTA and CDR2 FQGTGA. Prepared libraries of TCR beta cDNA carried unique molecular identifiers. A population of roughly 1 to 11 million T cells gave rise to approximately 500,000 cDNA molecules. TCRdb independently ran MiXCR on the PCR reads; one entry per CDR3 protein. The sample has about 430,000 distinct CDR3 sequences; more than 30% are singletons. With regard to this clonotype: The antigen is unknown.

The material sequenced was blood. The V and J genes are TRBV7-3 and TRBJ2-1; tentatively, D is TRBD1 or TRBD2 (5 bases each). The receptor's source is a girl aged 2-10 years with multiple sclerosis. CDR3 region: CASSPGPNQYNEQFF. CDR3 bases: TGTGCCAGCAGCCCGGGACCTAACCAATACAATGAGCAGTTCTTC.